This T cell receptor beta chain originates from a study of T cells after yellow fever vaccination. Each CDR3 protein is one row after TCRdb ran MiXCR on the 5' RACE reads. The sample lists under 600,000 distinct CDR3 sequences; about a fifth were seen once. V was pared by 8 bases and J by 8 bases, with 15 bases between. Germline V gives CDR1 SGHDN, CDR2 FVKESK. The CDR3 consists of 13 residues. Whole-study findings and limits: Contamination of FACS-sorted repertoires by abundant clonotypes from the bulk population could occur.

Details on this clonotype: Antigen unknown.

This clonotype was obtained from a man younger than 35 who received the YFV17D yellow fever vaccine. This chain connects TRBV14 to TRBJ1-4; D is uncertain. The sample consisted of PBMCs, taken approximately 20 days after the first yellow fever vaccination. CDR3 DNA: TGTGCCAGCTCTGAACGGCGGAAAGAAAAACTGTTTTTT. This sequence encodes CASSERRKEKLFF. The whole variable domain, filled in from reference TRBV14 and TRBJ1-4, reads EAGVTQFPSHSVIEKGQTVTLRCDPISGHDNLYWYRRVMGKEIKFLLHFVKESKQDESGMPNNRFLAERTGGTYSTLKVQPAELEDSGVYFCASSERRKEKLFFGSGTQLSVL.